This is a list of T cell receptor beta chains from one sample in a study of shared clonotypes between healthy human individuals. The assay was immunoSEQ multiplex PCR, and TCRdb's table has in-frame clones only and misses some. The repertoire consists of 2 million to 3 million clones, with around nine tenths occurring once and the leading ten covering 0.14%. The sequenced material came from naive CD4+ T cells sorted from blood. Receptors originate from a man younger than 35 in good health. Both conserved end residues are part of each CDR3. Each record gives: CDR3 length, clone size, D gene, J gene, V gene, CDR3 DNA, CDR3 protein. D genes are given only for firm matches. Only part of the rows carry a size: once, few, many, or a class if the clone is expanded.

CDR3 length: 17
clone size: -
D gene: -
J gene: TRBJ1-5
V gene: TRBV6-1
CDR3 DNA: TGTGCCAGCAGTGAAGAGGCAGGGAGGGCAAGCAATCAGCCCCAGCATTTT
CDR3 protein: CASSEEAGRASNQPQHF

CDR3 length: 9
clone size: -
D gene: -
J gene: TRBJ1-4
V gene: TRBV5-5
CDR3 DNA: TGTGCCCCAAATGAAAAACTGTTTTTT
CDR3 protein: CAPNEKLFF

CDR3 length: 16
clone size: -
D gene: -
J gene: TRBJ2-7
V gene: TRBV27
CDR3 DNA: TGTGCCAGCAGTTCACAGGGCCTAGCTAGGGACTACGAGCAGTACTTC
CDR3 protein: CASSSQGLARDYEQYF

CDR3 length: 15
clone size: -
D gene: -
J gene: TRBJ1-2
V gene: TRBV5-1
CDR3 DNA: TGCGCCAGCAGCACCGAACCGGGACACATCTATGGCTACACCTTC
CDR3 protein: CASSTEPGHIYGYTF

CDR3 length: 19
clone size: -
D gene: -
J gene: TRBJ1-4
V gene: TRBV4-3
CDR3 DNA: TGCGCCAGCAGCCAAGACTATTTGGGAGGGAAAGGCTCTAATGAAAAACTGTTTTTT
CDR3 protein: CASSQDYLGGKGSNEKLFF

CDR3 length: 13
clone size: -
D gene: -
J gene: TRBJ1-1
V gene: TRBV6-1
CDR3 DNA: TGTGCCAGCAGTTTTTCCAGGGACACTGAAGCTTTCTTT
CDR3 protein: CASSFSRDTEAFF

CDR3 length: 16
clone size: -
D gene: -
J gene: TRBJ1-1
V gene: TRBV4-3
CDR3 DNA: TGCGCCAGCAGCCACATGGGACGGGGCGGTGGCACTGAAGCTTTCTTT
CDR3 protein: CASSHMGRGGGTEAFF

CDR3 length: 14
clone size: -
D gene: -
J gene: TRBJ1-5
V gene: TRBV7-2
CDR3 DNA: TGTGCCAGCAGCCCGGGCTCGAAACATGCGCCCCAGCATTTT
CDR3 protein: CASSPGSKHAPQHF

CDR3 length: 15
clone size: -
D gene: TRBD2
J gene: TRBJ2-7
V gene: TRBV7-8
CDR3 DNA: TGTGCCAGCAGCGGGACTAGCGTGAGCTCCTACGAGCAGTACTTC
CDR3 protein: CASSGTSVSSYEQYF

CDR3 length: 12
clone size: -
D gene: TRBD1
J gene: TRBJ2-7
V gene: TRBV7-9
CDR3 DNA: TGTGCCAGCAGTTCGACAGGGGGCCAGCAGTACTTC
CDR3 protein: CASSSTGGQQYF

CDR3 length: 14
clone size: -
D gene: TRBD1
J gene: TRBJ1-4
V gene: TRBV7-2
CDR3 DNA: TGTGCCAGCAGCGGACAGGGCCCTAATGAAAAACTGTTTTTT
CDR3 protein: CASSGQGPNEKLFF

CDR3 length: 15
clone size: -
D gene: -
J gene: TRBJ1-6
V gene: TRBV5-6
CDR3 DNA: TGTGCCAGCACTAGAGGACAGATCTATAATTCACCCCTCCACTTT
CDR3 protein: CASTRGQIYNSPLHF

CDR3 length: 12
clone size: -
D gene: -
J gene: TRBJ2-5
V gene: TRBV18
CDR3 DNA: TGTGCCAGCTCCGGGGGCCAAGAGACCCAGTACTTC
CDR3 protein: CASSGGQETQYF

CDR3 length: 14
clone size: -
D gene: TRBD1
J gene: TRBJ1-6
V gene: TRBV27
CDR3 DNA: TGTGCCAGCAGTTGGGGACAGGGCAAGGCACCCCTCCACTTT
CDR3 protein: CASSWGQGKAPLHF

CDR3 length: 14
clone size: few
D gene: -
J gene: TRBJ1-5
V gene: TRBV6-5
CDR3 DNA: TGTGCCAGCAGCCGAGGCGGGATCAATCAGCCCCAGCATTTT
CDR3 protein: CASSRGGINQPQHF

CDR3 length: 14
clone size: -
D gene: -
J gene: TRBJ1-2
V gene: TRBV2
CDR3 DNA: TGTGCCAGCAGTGCTTTCGGGGGAACCTATGGCTACACCTTC
CDR3 protein: CASSAFGGTYGYTF

CDR3 length: 14
clone size: -
D gene: -
J gene: TRBJ1-5
V gene: TRBV30
CDR3 DNA: TGTGCCTGGAGTGTTAAAGGGAGTACTCAGCCCCAGCATTTT
CDR3 protein: CAWSVKGSTQPQHF

CDR3 length: 15
clone size: -
D gene: -
J gene: TRBJ2-3
V gene: TRBV7-2
CDR3 DNA: TGTGCCAGCAGCTTAGCGGCGGCCAGCACAGATACGCAGTATTTT
CDR3 protein: CASSLAAASTDTQYF

CDR3 length: 14
clone size: -
D gene: TRBD1
J gene: TRBJ2-2
V gene: TRBV18
CDR3 DNA: TGTGCCAGCTCAGACTACAGGGGCGCCGGGGAGCTGTTTTTT
CDR3 protein: CASSDYRGAGELFF

CDR3 length: 15
clone size: -
D gene: -
J gene: TRBJ2-5
V gene: TRBV11-3
CDR3 DNA: TGTGCCAGCAGCTTAGCTTTGGCGGGGATCGAGACCCGGTACTTC
CDR3 protein: CASSLALAGIETRYF

CDR3 length: 13
clone size: -
D gene: TRBD1
J gene: TRBJ2-7
V gene: TRBV19
CDR3 DNA: TGTGCCAGTACCGGGGACAGGGTCTACGAGCAGTACTTC
CDR3 protein: CASTGDRVYEQYF

CDR3 length: 17
clone size: once
D gene: TRBD2
J gene: TRBJ2-5
V gene: TRBV7-2
CDR3 DNA: TGTGCCAGCAGCTTAAAGCTTAGCGGGGGGGAACAAGAGACCCAGTACTTC
CDR3 protein: CASSLKLSGGEQETQYF

CDR3 length: 11
clone size: -
D gene: -
J gene: TRBJ1-2
V gene: TRBV10-3
CDR3 DNA: TGTGCCATCAGTCCAGGGGATGGCTACACCTTC
CDR3 protein: CAISPGDGYTF

CDR3 length: 15
clone size: -
D gene: TRBD2
J gene: TRBJ2-6
V gene: TRBV6-5
CDR3 DNA: TGTGCCAGCAGTAGCGGGAGTGCTGGGGCCAACGTCCTGACTTTC
CDR3 protein: CASSSGSAGANVLTF

CDR3 length: 17
clone size: -
D gene: -
J gene: TRBJ1-4
V gene: TRBV28
CDR3 DNA: TGTGCCAGCAGACCCAGCAGGGGCTCCAGGTTTAATGAAAAACTGTTTTTT
CDR3 protein: CASRPSRGSRFNEKLFF

CDR3 length: 11
clone size: -
D gene: -
J gene: TRBJ1-2
V gene: TRBV29-1
CDR3 DNA: TGCAGCGTTGAACACACAAGTGGCTACACCTTC
CDR3 protein: CSVEHTSGYTF

CDR3 length: 14
clone size: -
D gene: -
J gene: TRBJ1-1
V gene: TRBV5-4
CDR3 DNA: TGTGCCAGCAGTTTCGACAAATTCAACACTGAAGCTTTCTTT
CDR3 protein: CASSFDKFNTEAFF

CDR3 length: 14
clone size: -
D gene: TRBD2
J gene: TRBJ2-1
V gene: TRBV10-3
CDR3 DNA: TGTGCCAGTAGCGGGAGAGAGGCCTACAATGAGCAGTTCTTC
CDR3 protein: CASSGREAYNEQFF

CDR3 length: 18
clone size: -
D gene: -
J gene: TRBJ2-4
V gene: TRBV9
CDR3 DNA: TGTGCCAGCAGCGCCCCTGGTGGCGAGAGTCTAGCCAAAAACATTCAGTACTTC
CDR3 protein: CASSAPGGESLAKNIQYF

CDR3 length: 12
clone size: -
D gene: -
J gene: TRBJ1-1
V gene: TRBV11-3
CDR3 DNA: TGTGCCAGCAGCTTCAGGTCCACTGAAGCTTTCTTT
CDR3 protein: CASSFRSTEAFF

CDR3 length: 15
clone size: -
D gene: -
J gene: TRBJ2-2
V gene: TRBV18
CDR3 DNA: TGTGCCAGCTCACCAAACAGGGCTAACACCGGGGAGCTGTTTTTT
CDR3 protein: CASSPNRANTGELFF

CDR3 length: 14
clone size: -
D gene: -
J gene: TRBJ1-1
V gene: TRBV28
CDR3 DNA: TGTGCCAGCAGATCCGGACTGCTGAACACTGAAGCTTTCTTT
CDR3 protein: CASRSGLLNTEAFF

CDR3 length: 15
clone size: -
D gene: -
J gene: TRBJ2-3
V gene: TRBV18
CDR3 DNA: TGTGCCAGCTCACAAATCTGGGGCGGAACAGATACGCAGTATTTT
CDR3 protein: CASSQIWGGTDTQYF

CDR3 length: 15
clone size: -
D gene: -
J gene: TRBJ2-2
V gene: TRBV19
CDR3 DNA: TGTGCCAGTAGTAGGGGGAACCTCCTCCCCGGGGAGCTGTTTTTT
CDR3 protein: CASSRGNLLPGELFF

CDR3 length: 15
clone size: -
D gene: TRBD1
J gene: TRBJ1-4
V gene: TRBV18
CDR3 DNA: TGTGCCAGCTCACCACCCGGGACAGGGTACGAAAAACTGTTTTTT
CDR3 protein: CASSPPGTGYEKLFF

CDR3 length: 15
clone size: -
D gene: -
J gene: TRBJ1-1
V gene: TRBV7-2
CDR3 DNA: TGTGCCAGCAGCCGACCCGTGATGGCGAACACTGAAGCTTTCTTT
CDR3 protein: CASSRPVMANTEAFF

CDR3 length: 13
clone size: -
D gene: -
J gene: TRBJ2-5
V gene: TRBV5-4
CDR3 DNA: TGTGCCAGCAGCTTGGAGATAGGAGAGACCCAGTACTTC
CDR3 protein: CASSLEIGETQYF

CDR3 length: 13
clone size: -
D gene: -
J gene: TRBJ2-5
V gene: TRBV18
CDR3 DNA: TGTGCCAGCTCACCACCCCAACTGGAGACCCAGTACTTC
CDR3 protein: CASSPPQLETQYF

CDR3 length: 15
clone size: -
D gene: TRBD1
J gene: TRBJ1-4
V gene: TRBV6-1
CDR3 DNA: TGTGCCAGCAGCCCCTCCGGGACAGCGGATGAAAAACTGTTTTTT
CDR3 protein: CASSPSGTADEKLFF

CDR3 length: 15
clone size: -
D gene: TRBD1
J gene: TRBJ2-1
V gene: TRBV7-2
CDR3 DNA: TGTGCCAGCAGTCCTCAGGGGGCCTCCTACAATGAGCAGTTCTTC
CDR3 protein: CASSPQGASYNEQFF

CDR3 length: 13
clone size: -
D gene: -
J gene: TRBJ2-7
V gene: TRBV6-6
CDR3 DNA: TGTGCCAGCACTATAAGTAGAGCATACGAGCAGTACTTC
CDR3 protein: CASTISRAYEQYF

CDR3 length: 13
clone size: -
D gene: -
J gene: TRBJ2-3
V gene: TRBV5-4
CDR3 DNA: TGTGCCAGCAGCCGCGGAGGGACCGATACGCAGTATTTT
CDR3 protein: CASSRGGTDTQYF

CDR3 length: 13
clone size: -
D gene: -
J gene: TRBJ2-1
V gene: TRBV6-5
CDR3 DNA: TGTGCCAGCACTACGGGGACCCTTAGGGAGCAGTTCTTC
CDR3 protein: CASTTGTLREQFF

CDR3 length: 13
clone size: -
D gene: -
J gene: TRBJ1-2
V gene: TRBV7-9
CDR3 DNA: TGTGCCAGCAACCAGGTGGGGGGGAATGGCTACACCTTC
CDR3 protein: CASNQVGGNGYTF

CDR3 length: 16
clone size: -
D gene: -
J gene: TRBJ2-5
V gene: TRBV7-2
CDR3 DNA: TGTGCCAGCAGCTTATTCTCTCCTGGCGTAGGAGAGACCCAGTACTTC
CDR3 protein: CASSLFSPGVGETQYF

CDR3 length: 12
clone size: once
D gene: -
J gene: TRBJ2-7
V gene: TRBV28
CDR3 DNA: TGTGCCAGCAGTTCGGCAGGCTACGAGCAGTACTTC
CDR3 protein: CASSSAGYEQYF

CDR3 length: 17
clone size: -
D gene: TRBD2
J gene: TRBJ2-7
V gene: TRBV5-1
CDR3 DNA: TGCGCCAGCAGTTTTTCGCCAGGGACTAGCGGATCCTACGAGCAGTACTTC
CDR3 protein: CASSFSPGTSGSYEQYF

CDR3 length: 13
clone size: -
D gene: TRBD2
J gene: TRBJ2-7
V gene: TRBV10-1
CDR3 DNA: TGCGCCAGCAGCCCGGGACTAGCACACGAGCAGTACTTC
CDR3 protein: CASSPGLAHEQYF

CDR3 length: 11
clone size: few
D gene: TRBD1
J gene: TRBJ1-1
V gene: TRBV10-3
CDR3 DNA: TGTGCCACCCAGGGGGTGGGGGTAGGTTTCTTT
CDR3 protein: CATQGVGVGFF

CDR3 length: 13
clone size: once
D gene: -
J gene: TRBJ2-7
V gene: TRBV30
CDR3 DNA: TGTGCCTGGAGTGTATCCAAACCCTACGAGCAGTACTTC
CDR3 protein: CAWSVSKPYEQYF

CDR3 length: 15
clone size: -
D gene: -
J gene: TRBJ1-1
V gene: TRBV10-3
CDR3 DNA: TGTGCCATCAGTGAGTCCTCGCTAACCAACACTGAAGCTTTCTTT
CDR3 protein: CAISESSLTNTEAFF

CDR3 length: 14
clone size: -
D gene: -
J gene: TRBJ1-3
V gene: TRBV18
CDR3 DNA: TGTGCCAGCTCACCACCGTCGTATGGGGACACCATATATTTT
CDR3 protein: CASSPPSYGDTIYF

CDR3 length: 16
clone size: -
D gene: TRBD1
J gene: TRBJ1-5
V gene: TRBV7-8
CDR3 DNA: TGTGCCAGCAGCTTAGCCGGGACAGGGGTATATCAGCCCCAGCATTTT
CDR3 protein: CASSLAGTGVYQPQHF